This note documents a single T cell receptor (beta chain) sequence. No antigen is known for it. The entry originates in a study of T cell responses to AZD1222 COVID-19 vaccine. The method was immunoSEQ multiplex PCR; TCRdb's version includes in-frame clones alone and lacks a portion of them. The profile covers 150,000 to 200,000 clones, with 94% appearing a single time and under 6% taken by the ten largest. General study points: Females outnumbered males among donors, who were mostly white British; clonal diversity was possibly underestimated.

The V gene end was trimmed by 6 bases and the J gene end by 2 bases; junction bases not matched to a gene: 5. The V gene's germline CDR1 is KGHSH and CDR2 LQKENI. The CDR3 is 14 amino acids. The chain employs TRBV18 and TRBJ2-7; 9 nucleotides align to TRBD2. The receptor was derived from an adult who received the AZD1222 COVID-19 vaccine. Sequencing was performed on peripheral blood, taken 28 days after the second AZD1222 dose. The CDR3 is CASSSSGTPYEQYF. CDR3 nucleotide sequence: TGTGCCAGCTCGTCTAGCGGGACCCCCTACGAGCAGTACTTC.